One and the same sample provided the 17 T cell receptor beta chains below, sequenced in a study of regulatory T cells in long-lasting Graves disease. TCRdb re-derived calls from the reads in MiXCR, one entry per CDR3 protein. Counted here are more than 1,500 distinct CDR3 sequences, 56% occurring once; the ten biggest clones make up about 6.9%. The TCR library was prepared using RNA isolated from PBMCs. This specimen consisted of peripheral blood mononuclear cells (PBMCs), obtained with antithyroid drug treatment, in newly diagnosed or persistent Graves disease (not recorded which). These receptor sequences come from a human donor with Graves disease.

V is TRBV6-2 or TRBV6-3 and J is TRBJ1-6, with a weak D call TRBD1 (6 bases). Trimming removed 8 bases from V and 7 bases from J, with 15 bases in between. The germline V gene has CDR1 MNHEY and CDR2 SVGEGT. The CDR3 covers 14 residues. The CDR3 coding sequence is TGTGCCAGCGGGAGAACAGGGACGAATTCACCCCTCCACTTT. This sequence encodes CASGRTGTNSPLHF.

CDR3 sequence: CASKAGTHTSPLHF. CDR3 nucleotide sequence: TGTGCCAGCAAGGCAGGGACACATACTTCACCCCTCCACTTT. The genes are TRBV2 and TRBJ1-6, with D possibly TRBD1 on 6 matching bases. The V and J ends lost 7 bases and 9 bases respectively, with 16 bases between them. This CDR3 comprises 14 residues. Germline lookup yields CDR1 SNHLY and CDR2 FYNNEI.

The chain couples TRBV27 to TRBJ2-1, with D tentatively TRBD1 (6 bases). The length of the CDR3 is 15 residues. Trimming removed 4 bases from V and 8 bases from J, with 18 bases in between. Germline CDR1 is MNHEY and CDR2 is SMNVEV (reference sequence). The CDR3 DNA follows: TGTGCCAGCAGTTCCTACAGGGACCCCAGGGATGAGCAGTTCTTC. Encoded protein: CASSSYRDPRDEQFF.

V is TRBV4-1 and J is TRBJ2-1; weak D call: TRBD2 (6 bases). The germline V and J ends were trimmed by 1 base and 5 bases, with 18 bases remaining between them. This CDR3 region has 17 residues. Germline V gives CDR1 MGHRA, CDR2 YSYEKL. CDR3 sequence: CASSQGQGRWRDNEQFF. CDR3 nucleotides: TGCGCCAGCAGCCAAGGTCAAGGGAGATGGAGGGACAATGAGCAGTTCTTC.

This clonotype has more than one count but fewer than ten. Written as DNA, the CDR3 is TGTGCCAGCGCGGACAGGGGTTATAACTATGGCTACACCTTC. Translated: CASADRGYNYGYTF. The rearrangement uses TRBV2 and TRBJ1-2, with TRBD1 matching 9 bases. V dropped 8 bases and J dropped 1; count of bases not matched to a gene: 5. This CDR3 has 14 amino acids. Germline CDR1 SNHLY, CDR2 FYNNEI. The full variable domain, with the rest looked up from reference TRBV2 and TRBJ1-2, is EPEVTQTPSHQVTQMGQEVILRCVPISNHLYFYWYRQILGQKVEFLVSFYNNEISEKSEIFDDQFSVERPDGSNFTLKIRSTKLEDSAMYFCASADRGYNYGYTFGSGTRLTVV.

This chain's CDR3 is CSANLLGAGGYEQYF. DNA of the CDR3: TGCAGTGCTAACCTCCTAGGAGCGGGTGGCTACGAGCAGTACTTC. The rearrangement links TRBV20-1 to TRBJ2-7, with D possibly being TRBD2 (6 bases). The V and J ends lost 4 bases and 3 bases respectively, with 19 bases between them. CDR1 and CDR2 from the germline V gene are DFQATT and SNEGSKA (reference sequence). This CDR3 has 15 residues.

V and J are TRBV5-1 and TRBJ1-6; 10 bases match TRBD1. This CDR3 spans 15 amino acids. Germline lookup yields CDR1 SGHRS and CDR2 YFSETQ. Germline trimming cut 3 bases from V and 10 bases from J; bases unmatched to any gene: 7. The CDR3 DNA reads as TGCGCCAGCAGCTGGAAACGGGACAGGGGCTCACCCCTCCACTTT. It yields the protein CASSWKRDRGSPLHF.

This clonotype came up once. The CDR3 spells CSVPGSGNEKLFF. As DNA, the CDR3 is TGCAGTGTCCCGGGATCTGGAAATGAAAAACTGTTTTTT. The V gene is TRBV20-1, the J gene TRBJ1-4; no clear D. CDR1 DFQATT and CDR2 SNEGSKA come from the germline V gene (reference sequence). Trimming left V 7 bases short and J 5 bases short, with 14 bases between. The CDR3 totals 13 residues.

This chain joins TRBV4-2 and TRBJ1-1; D is possibly TRBD1 (5 bases). V gave up 1 base and J gave up 5 bases, with 11 bases separating them. Per the germline V gene, CDR1 is LGHNA and CDR2 is YNFKEQ. The CDR3 spans 14 residues. CDR3 in DNA: TGTGCCAGCAGCCAAGCAGGGCGTTGGACTGAAGCTTTCTTT. Translating gives CASSQAGRWTEAFF.

V usage is TRBV6-4 and J usage is TRBJ2-4; maybe TRBD2 (6 bases). Trimming removed 3 bases at V and 3 bases at J, with 12 bases between. Germline assignment: CDR1 MRHNA and CDR2 SNTAGT. The CDR3 length is 15 residues. The CDR3 reads CASSEEGTVKNIQYF. In DNA form, the CDR3 reads TGTGCCAGCAGTGAAGAGGGGACTGTCAAAAACATTCAGTACTTC.

The rearrangement uses TRBV9 and TRBJ1-6; the match to TRBD1 covers 7 bases. CDR1 and CDR2 from the germline V gene are SGDLS and YYNGEE. There are 17 residues in the CDR3. After removal of 0 bases from V and 5 bases from J, the junction contained 8 bases not matched to a gene. The CDR3: CASSVGRGKLHNSPLHF. CDR3 DNA sequence: TGTGCCAGCAGCGTAGGCAGGGGGAAACTCCATAATTCACCCCTCCACTTT.

V gene TRBV5-6 combines with J gene TRBJ2-5, with D uncertain. This CDR3 is 14 amino acids long. The V end lost 1 base, the J end lost 1 base, and 8 bases lay between the germline ends. The germline CDR1 and CDR2 sequences are SGHDT and YYEEEE. CDR3 protein: CASSLRRTQETQYF. The CDR3 region has the DNA TGTGCCAGCAGCTTGCGACGAACCCAAGAGACCCAGTACTTC.

This chain uses TRBV6-4 with TRBJ1-2; 7 bases align to TRBD1. The V segment lost 4 bases and the J segment 2 bases; nucleotides outside the gene matches: 4. Germline V gives CDR1 MRHNA, CDR2 SNTAGT. The CDR3 is 14 amino acids. For the CDR3, the DNA is TGTGCCAGCAGTGTGGGGGACAGAAACTATGGCTACACCTTC. Protein sequence: CASSVGDRNYGYTF.

This clonotype showed up just a few times. V gene TRBV4-3 combines with J gene TRBJ1-5; TRBD1 matches 7 bases. This CDR3 region has 15 residues. CDR1 is LGHNA, CDR2 YSLEER, per germline. Trimming at V came to 0 bases and at J to 6 bases, leaving 5 bases not matched to a gene. The CDR3: CASSQEGGYRQPQHF. CDR3 DNA sequence: TGCGCCAGCAGCCAAGAAGGGGGCTATCGTCAGCCCCAGCATTTT.

This clonotype came up once. V gene TRBV3-1 combines with J gene TRBJ2-5; the D is unclear. The CDR3 totals 12 residues. The germline V gene encodes CDR1 LGHDT and CDR2 YNNKEL (reference sequence). Trimming shortened V by 4 bases and J by 5 bases, and 8 bases separated the two germline ends. Here the CDR3 reads CASSRSDETQYF. In nucleotides, the CDR3 is TGTGCCAGCAGCCGGTCCGATGAGACCCAGTACTTC.

In this sample, this clonotype turned up a few times. V usage is TRBV12-3 or TRBV12-4 and J usage is TRBJ1-2, with D unresolved. This CDR3 contains 12 residues. V was clipped by 5 bases and J by 8 bases, with 12 bases between them. CDR3 residues: CASSRYSNGYTF. The CDR3 nucleotides are TGTGCCAGCAGTAGGTATAGTAACGGCTACACCTTC.

The CDR3 DNA is TGTGCCAGCAGCTTTGGGGGCGAGACGATCGAGCAGTACTTC. As protein: CASSFGGETIEQYF. This chain links TRBV11-2 with TRBJ2-7, with D maybe TRBD1 (6 bases). Per germline, CDR1 SGHAT and CDR2 FQNNGV. The ends were cut back, 3 bases at V and 6 bases at J, with 15 bases in the middle. This CDR3 has 14 residues.